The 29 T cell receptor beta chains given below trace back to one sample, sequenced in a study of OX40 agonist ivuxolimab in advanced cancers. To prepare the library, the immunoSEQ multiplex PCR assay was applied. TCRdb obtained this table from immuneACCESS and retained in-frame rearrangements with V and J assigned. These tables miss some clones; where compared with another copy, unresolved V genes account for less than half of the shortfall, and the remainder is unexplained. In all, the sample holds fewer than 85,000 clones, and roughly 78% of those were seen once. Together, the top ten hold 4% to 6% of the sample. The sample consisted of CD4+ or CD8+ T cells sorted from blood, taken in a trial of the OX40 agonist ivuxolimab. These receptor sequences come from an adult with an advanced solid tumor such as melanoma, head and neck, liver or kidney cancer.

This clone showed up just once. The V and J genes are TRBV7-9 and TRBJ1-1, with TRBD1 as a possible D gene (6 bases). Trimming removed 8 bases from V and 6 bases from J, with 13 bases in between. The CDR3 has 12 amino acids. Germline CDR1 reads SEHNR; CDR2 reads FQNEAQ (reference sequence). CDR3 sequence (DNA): TGTGCCAGCCGTGGGGGCAGGGCTGAAGCTTTCTTT. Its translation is CASRGGRAEAFF.

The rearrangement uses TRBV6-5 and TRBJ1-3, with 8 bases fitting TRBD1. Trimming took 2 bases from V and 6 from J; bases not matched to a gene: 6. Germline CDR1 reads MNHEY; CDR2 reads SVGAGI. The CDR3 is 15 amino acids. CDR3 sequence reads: CASSYNSDRENTIYF. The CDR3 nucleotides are TGTGCCAGCAGTTACAATTCGGACAGGGAAAACACCATATATTTT.

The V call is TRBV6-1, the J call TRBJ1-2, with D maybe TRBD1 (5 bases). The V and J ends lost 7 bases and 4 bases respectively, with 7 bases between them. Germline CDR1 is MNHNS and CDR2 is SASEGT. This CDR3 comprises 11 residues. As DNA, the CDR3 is TGTGCCAGCATGGGGGGCTATGGCTACACCTTC. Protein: CASMGGYGYTF.

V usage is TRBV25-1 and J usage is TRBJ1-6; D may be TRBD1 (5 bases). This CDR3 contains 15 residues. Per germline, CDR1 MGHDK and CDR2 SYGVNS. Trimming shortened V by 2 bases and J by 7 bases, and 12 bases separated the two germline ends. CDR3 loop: CASSEQGGQNSPLHF. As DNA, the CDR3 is TGTGCCAGCAGTGAACAAGGCGGACAAAATTCACCCCTCCACTTT.

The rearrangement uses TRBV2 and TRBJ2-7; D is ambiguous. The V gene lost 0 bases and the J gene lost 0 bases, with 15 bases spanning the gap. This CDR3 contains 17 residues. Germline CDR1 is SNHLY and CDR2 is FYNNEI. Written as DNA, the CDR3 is TGTGCCAGCAGTGAAGCGCTTCGACACCGGAGCTCCTACGAGCAGTACTTC. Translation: CASSEALRHRSSYEQYF. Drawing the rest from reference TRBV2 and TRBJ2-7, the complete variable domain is EPEVTQTPSHQVTQMGQEVILRCVPISNHLYFYWYRQILGQKVEFLVSFYNNEISEKSEIFDDQFSVERPDGSNFTLKIRSTKLEDSAMYFCASSEALRHRSSYEQYFGPGTRLTVT.

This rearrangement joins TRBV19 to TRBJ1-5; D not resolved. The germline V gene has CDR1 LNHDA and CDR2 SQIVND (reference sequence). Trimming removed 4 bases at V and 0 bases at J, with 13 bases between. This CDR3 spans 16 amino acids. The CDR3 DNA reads TGTGCCAGTAGTACCGGAGCGAGCTATAGCAATCAGCCCCAGCATTTT. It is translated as CASSTGASYSNQPQHF.

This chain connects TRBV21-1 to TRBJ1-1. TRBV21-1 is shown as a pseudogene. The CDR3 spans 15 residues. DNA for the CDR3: TGTGCCAGCAGCAAAGGTGACGGTGGTAACACTGAAGCTTTCTTT. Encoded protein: CASSKGDGGNTEAFF.

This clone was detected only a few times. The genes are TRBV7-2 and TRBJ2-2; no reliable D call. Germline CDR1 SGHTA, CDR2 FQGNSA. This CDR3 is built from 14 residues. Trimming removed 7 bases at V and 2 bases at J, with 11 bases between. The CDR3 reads CASTLWANTGELFF. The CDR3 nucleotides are TGTGCCAGCACCCTCTGGGCCAACACCGGGGAGCTGTTTTTT.

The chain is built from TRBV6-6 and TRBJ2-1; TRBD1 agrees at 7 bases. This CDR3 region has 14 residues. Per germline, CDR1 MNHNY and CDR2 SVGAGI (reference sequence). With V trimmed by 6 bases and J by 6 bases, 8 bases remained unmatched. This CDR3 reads CASSHAGTVNEQFF. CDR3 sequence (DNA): TGTGCCAGCAGCCACGCCGGGACAGTCAATGAGCAGTTCTTC.

The CDR3 spells CASRRDGNYGYTF. For the CDR3, the DNA is TGTGCCAGCAGACGGGACGGCAACTATGGCTACACCTTC. V and J are TRBV28 and TRBJ1-2; a weak D match, TRBD1 (5 bases). The CDR3 is 13 amino acids. Trimming took 6 bases from V and 2 from J, leaving 10 bases between them. Germline values: CDR1 MDHEN, CDR2 SYDVKM.

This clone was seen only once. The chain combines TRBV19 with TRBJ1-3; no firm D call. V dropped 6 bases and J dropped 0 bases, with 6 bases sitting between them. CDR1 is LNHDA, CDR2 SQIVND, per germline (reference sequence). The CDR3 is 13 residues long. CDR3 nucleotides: TGTGCCAGTAGGTTAAACTCTGGAAACACCATATATTTT. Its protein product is CASRLNSGNTIYF.

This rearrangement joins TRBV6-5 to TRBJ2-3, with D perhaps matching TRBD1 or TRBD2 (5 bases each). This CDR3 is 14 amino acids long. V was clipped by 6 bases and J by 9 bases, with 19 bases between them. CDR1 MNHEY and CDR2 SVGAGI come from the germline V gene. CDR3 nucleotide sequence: TGTGCCAGCAGCTCCGACTACAGGTCGAACACGCAGTATTTT. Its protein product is CASSSDYRSNTQYF.

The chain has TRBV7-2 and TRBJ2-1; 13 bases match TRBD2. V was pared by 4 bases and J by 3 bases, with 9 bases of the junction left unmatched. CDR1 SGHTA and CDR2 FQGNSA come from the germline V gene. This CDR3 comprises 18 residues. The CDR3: CASSSFGTSGTIYNEQFF. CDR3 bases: TGTGCCAGCAGCTCCTTCGGGACTAGCGGGACCATCTACAATGAGCAGTTCTTC. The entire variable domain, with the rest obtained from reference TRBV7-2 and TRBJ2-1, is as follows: GAGVSQSPSNKVTEKGKDVELRCDPISGHTALYWYRQSLGQGLEFLIYFQGNSAPDKSGLPSDRFSAERTGGSVSTLTIQRTQQEDSAVYLCASSSFGTSGTIYNEQFFGPGTRLTVL.

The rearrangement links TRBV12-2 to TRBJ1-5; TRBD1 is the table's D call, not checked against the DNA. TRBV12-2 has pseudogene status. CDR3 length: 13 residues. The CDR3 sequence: CASRLKGFQPQHF. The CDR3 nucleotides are TGTGCAAGTCGGCTAAAGGGGTTCCAGCCCCAGCATTTT.

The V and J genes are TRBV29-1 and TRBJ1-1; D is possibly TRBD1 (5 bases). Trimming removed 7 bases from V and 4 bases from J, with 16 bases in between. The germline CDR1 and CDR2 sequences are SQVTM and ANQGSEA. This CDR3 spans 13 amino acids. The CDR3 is CSAIPGFGTEAFF. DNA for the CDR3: TGCAGCGCGATACCAGGGTTTGGCACTGAAGCTTTCTTT. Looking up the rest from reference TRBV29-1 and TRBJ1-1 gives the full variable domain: SAVISQKPSRDICQRGTSLTIQCQVDSQVTMMFWYRQQPGQSLTLIATANQGSEATYESGFVIDKFPISRPNLTFSTLTVSNMSPEDSSIYLCSAIPGFGTEAFFGQGTRLTVV.

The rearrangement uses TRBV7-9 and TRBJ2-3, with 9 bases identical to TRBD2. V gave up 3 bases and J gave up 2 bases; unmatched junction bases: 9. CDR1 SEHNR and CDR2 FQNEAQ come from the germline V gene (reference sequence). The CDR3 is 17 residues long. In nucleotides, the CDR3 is TGTGCCAGCAGCTTGAGGAGAGCGGGAGGTGCCACAGATACGCAGTATTTT. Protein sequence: CASSLRRAGGATDTQYF.

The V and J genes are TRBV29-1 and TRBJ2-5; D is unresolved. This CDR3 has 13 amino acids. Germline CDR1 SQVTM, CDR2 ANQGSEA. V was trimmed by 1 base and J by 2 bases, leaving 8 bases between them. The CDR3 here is CSVEAALQETQYF. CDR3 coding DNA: TGCAGCGTTGAAGCCGCCCTGCAAGAGACCCAGTACTTC.

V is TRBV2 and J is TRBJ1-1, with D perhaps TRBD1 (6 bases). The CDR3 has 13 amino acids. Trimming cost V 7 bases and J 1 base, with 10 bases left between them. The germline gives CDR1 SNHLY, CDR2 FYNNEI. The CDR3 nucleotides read TGTGCCAGCACCCAGGGGACGAACACTGAAGCTTTCTTT. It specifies CASTQGTNTEAFF. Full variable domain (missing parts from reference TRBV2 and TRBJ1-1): EPEVTQTPSHQVTQMGQEVILRCVPISNHLYFYWYRQILGQKVEFLVSFYNNEISEKSEIFDDQFSVERPDGSNFTLKIRSTKLEDSAMYFCASTQGTNTEAFFGQGTRLTVV.

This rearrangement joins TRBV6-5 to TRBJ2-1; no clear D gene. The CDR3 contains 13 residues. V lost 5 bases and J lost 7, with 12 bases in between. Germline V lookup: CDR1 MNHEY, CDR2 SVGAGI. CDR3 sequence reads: CASSQRSRNEQFF. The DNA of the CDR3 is TGTGCCAGCAGTCAACGGTCAAGGAATGAGCAGTTCTTC.

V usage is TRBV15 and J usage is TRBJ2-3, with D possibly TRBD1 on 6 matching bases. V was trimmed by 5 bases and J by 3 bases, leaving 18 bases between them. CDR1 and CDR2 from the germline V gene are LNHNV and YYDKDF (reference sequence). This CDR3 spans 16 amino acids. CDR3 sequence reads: CATSAGQTYGTDTQYF. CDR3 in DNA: TGTGCCACCAGCGCAGGACAGACGTATGGGACAGATACGCAGTATTTT. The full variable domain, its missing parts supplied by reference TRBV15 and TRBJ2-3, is DAMVIQNPRYQVTQFGKPVTLSCSQTLNHNVMYWYQQKSSQAPKLLFHYYDKDFNNEADTPDNFQSRRPNTSFCFLDIRSPGLGDTAMYLCATSAGQTYGTDTQYFGPGTRLTVL.

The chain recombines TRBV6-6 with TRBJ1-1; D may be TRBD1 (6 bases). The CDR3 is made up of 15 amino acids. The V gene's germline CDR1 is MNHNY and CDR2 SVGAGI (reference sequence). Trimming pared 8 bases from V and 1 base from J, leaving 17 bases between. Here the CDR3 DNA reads TGTGCCAGCGGGGTCCAGGGGATATGGAACACTGAAGCTTTCTTT. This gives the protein CASGVQGIWNTEAFF.

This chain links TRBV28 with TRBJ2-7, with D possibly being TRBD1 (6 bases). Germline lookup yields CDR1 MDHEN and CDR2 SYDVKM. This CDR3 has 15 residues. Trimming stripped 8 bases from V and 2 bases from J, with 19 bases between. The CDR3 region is CASYQQGSPTYEQYF. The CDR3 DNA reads TGTGCCAGCTATCAACAGGGCTCACCGACCTACGAGCAGTACTTC.

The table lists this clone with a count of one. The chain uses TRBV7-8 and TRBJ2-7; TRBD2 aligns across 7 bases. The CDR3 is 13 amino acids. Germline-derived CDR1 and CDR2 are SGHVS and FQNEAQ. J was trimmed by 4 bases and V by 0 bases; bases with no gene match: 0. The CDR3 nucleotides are TGTGCCAGCAGCTTAGCGCGGGAGTACGAGCAGTACTTC. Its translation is CASSLAREYEQYF. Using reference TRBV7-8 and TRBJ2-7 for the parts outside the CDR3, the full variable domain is GAGVSQSPRYKVAKRGQDVALRCDPISGHVSLFWYQQALGQGPEFLTYFQNEAQLDKSGLPSDRFFAERPEGSVSTLKIQRTQQEDSAVYLCASSLAREYEQYFGPGTRLTVT.

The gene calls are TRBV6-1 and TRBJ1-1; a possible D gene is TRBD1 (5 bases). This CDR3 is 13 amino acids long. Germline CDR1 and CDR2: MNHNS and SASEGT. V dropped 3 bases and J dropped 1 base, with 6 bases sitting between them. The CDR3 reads CASSDRENTEAFF. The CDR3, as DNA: TGTGCCAGCAGTGACAGGGAGAACACTGAAGCTTTCTTT.

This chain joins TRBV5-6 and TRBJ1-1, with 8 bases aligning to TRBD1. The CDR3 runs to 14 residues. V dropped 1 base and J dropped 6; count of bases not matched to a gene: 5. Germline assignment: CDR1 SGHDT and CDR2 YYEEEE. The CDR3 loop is CASSLLSGGPEAFF. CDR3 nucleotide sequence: TGTGCCAGCAGCTTGCTATCAGGGGGCCCTGAAGCTTTCTTT.

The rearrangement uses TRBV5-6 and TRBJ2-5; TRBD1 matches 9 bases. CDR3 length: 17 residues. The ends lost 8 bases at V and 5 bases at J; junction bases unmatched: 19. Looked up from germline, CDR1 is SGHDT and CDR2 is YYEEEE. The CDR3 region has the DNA TGTGCCAGTACCGCAGGGACAGGGATCGGGGGCGGTGAGACCCAGTACTTC. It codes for CASTAGTGIGGGETQYF.

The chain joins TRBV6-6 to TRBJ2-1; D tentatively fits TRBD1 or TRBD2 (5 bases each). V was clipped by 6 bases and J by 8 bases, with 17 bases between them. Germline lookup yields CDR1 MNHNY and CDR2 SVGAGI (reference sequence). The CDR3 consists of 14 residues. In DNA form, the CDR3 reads TGTGCCAGCAGGCCGAGGGACCATGTACATGAGCAGTTCTTC. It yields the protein CASRPRDHVHEQFF.

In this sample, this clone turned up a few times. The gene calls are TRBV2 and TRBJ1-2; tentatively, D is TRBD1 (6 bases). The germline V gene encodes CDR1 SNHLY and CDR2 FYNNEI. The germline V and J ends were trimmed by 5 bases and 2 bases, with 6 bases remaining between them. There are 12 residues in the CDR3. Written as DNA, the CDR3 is TGTGCCAGCAGTACAGGGAACTATGGCTACACCTTC. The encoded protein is CASSTGNYGYTF. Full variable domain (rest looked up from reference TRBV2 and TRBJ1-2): EPEVTQTPSHQVTQMGQEVILRCVPISNHLYFYWYRQILGQKVEFLVSFYNNEISEKSEIFDDQFSVERPDGSNFTLKIRSTKLEDSAMYFCASSTGNYGYTFGSGTRLTVV.

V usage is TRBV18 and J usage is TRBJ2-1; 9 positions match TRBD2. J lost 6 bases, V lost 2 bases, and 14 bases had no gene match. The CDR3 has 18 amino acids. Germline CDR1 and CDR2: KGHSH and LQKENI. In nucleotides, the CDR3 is TGTGCCAGCTCACCAATTGGCTCTAGCGGGAAGGCAATCAATGAGCAGTTCTTC. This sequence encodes CASSPIGSSGKAINEQFF.